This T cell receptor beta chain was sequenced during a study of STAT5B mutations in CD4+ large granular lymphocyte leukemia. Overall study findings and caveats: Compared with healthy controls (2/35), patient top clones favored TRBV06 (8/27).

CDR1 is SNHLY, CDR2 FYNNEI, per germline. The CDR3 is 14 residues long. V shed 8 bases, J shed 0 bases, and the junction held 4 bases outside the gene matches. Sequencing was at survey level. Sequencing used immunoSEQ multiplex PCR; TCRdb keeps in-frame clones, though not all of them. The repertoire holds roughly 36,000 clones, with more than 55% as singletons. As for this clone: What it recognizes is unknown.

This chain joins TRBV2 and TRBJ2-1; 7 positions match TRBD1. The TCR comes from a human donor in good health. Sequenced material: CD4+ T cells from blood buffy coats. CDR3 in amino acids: CASSGQSSYNEQFF. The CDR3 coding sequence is TGTGCCAGCTCGGGACAGAGCTCCTACAATGAGCAGTTCTTC. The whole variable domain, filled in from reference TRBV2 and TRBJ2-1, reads EPEVTQTPSHQVTQMGQEVILRCVPISNHLYFYWYRQILGQKVEFLVSFYNNEISEKSEIFDDQFSVERPDGSNFTLKIRSTKLEDSAMYFCASSGQSSYNEQFFGPGTRLTVL.